This is a list of T cell receptor beta chains from one sample in a study of T cell changes during pregnancy in multiple sclerosis. Libraries were prepared by immunoSEQ multiplex PCR; TCRdb keeps only in-frame clonotypes and omits some of them. The table shows 100,000 or so clones, with about 94% occurring only once. Sequenced material: peripheral blood, taken before pregnancy. The receptors were gathered from a female donor with multiple sclerosis, enrolled in a pregnancy study. The conserved cysteine and the conserved F or W are not part of the CDR3 here.

j_call	v_call	cdr3_aa
TRBJ2-7	TRBV4-1	ASSQGEASSYEQY
TRBJ1-1	TRBV9	ASSPGTGNTEAF
TRBJ1-1	TRBV4-3	ASSQAIRDRGPGTEAF
TRBJ2-3	TRBV7-9	ASSSSGLGTDTQY
TRBJ2-2	TRBV28	ASTRQGASGELF
TRBJ1-1	TRBV19	ASQPRGGAFAEAF
TRBJ1-2	TRBV18	ASSRTGDYGYT
TRBJ1-1	TRBV5-1	ASSLVDSSTEAF
TRBJ2-3	TRBV6-5	ASSYGGGTDTQY
TRBJ2-3	TRBV28	ASSLGFGLAVKGSTDTQY
TRBJ2-1	TRBV5-1	ASSSESGTNDEQF
TRBJ1-1	TRBV30	AWSTDRGFNTEAF
TRBJ2-1	TRBV2	ASRGQTSYNEQF
TRBJ1-1	TRBV6-1	ASTSGGKWTEAF
TRBJ2-1	TRBV5-1	ASSLGVAPLGEQF
TRBJ2-7	TRBV15	ATSRSGTSDEQY
TRBJ2-7	TRBV27	ASSATGDEQY
TRBJ2-7	TRBV27	ASSGSGRRYEQY
TRBJ2-7	TRBV7-3	ASSFDGSGNEQY
TRBJ1-2	TRBV2	ASSEQQGADGYT
TRBJ2-7	TRBV6-5	ASMSGRLSYEQY
TRBJ2-7	TRBV5-1	ASSGRTGSYEQY
TRBJ1-1	TRBV20-1	SASHRVQAF
TRBJ2-1	TRBV5-3	ARSPPFSRGYNEQF
TRBJ2-7	TRBV16	ASSPRDRGHEQY
TRBJ1-2	TRBV27	ASSFGVSGPYGYT
TRBJ1-2	TRBV27	ASRNRGDYGYT
TRBJ2-1	TRBV14	ASSPRGTITPF
TRBJ2-6	TRBV6-6	ASRDREFHGANVLT
TRBJ2-5	TRBV2	ASSEEGIQETQY
TRBJ2-1	TRBV19	ASSIVVLGGGAYNEQF
TRBJ1-5	TRBV21-1	ASTQPRGYSNQPQH
TRBJ1-1	TRBV19	ASRRNTEAF
TRBJ2-3	TRBV6-1	ASTPPELSTDTQY
TRBJ2-1	TRBV28	ASSAVGTSGIYNEQF
TRBJ2-1	TRBV5-4	ASSLETGEADEQF
TRBJ1-5	TRBV30	AWRGQGIEPQH
TRBJ1-1	TRBV7-6	ASSLASRANTEAF
TRBJ2-1	TRBV9	ASSVATTSGSNEQF
TRBJ2-2	TRBV13	ASSLGLSTGSTGELF
TRBJ2-2	TRBV19	ASSTGGLTNTGELF
TRBJ2-3	TRBV27	ASSPGTGVQY
TRBJ1-1	TRBV9	ASSVRAGRGGITEAF
TRBJ1-5	TRBV19	ASSEGNQPQH
TRBJ2-5	TRBV5-1	ASSLLPGQQETQY
TRBJ2-1	TRBV27	ASSPGLAGSYNEQF
TRBJ2-7	TRBV14	ASMGLAYEQY